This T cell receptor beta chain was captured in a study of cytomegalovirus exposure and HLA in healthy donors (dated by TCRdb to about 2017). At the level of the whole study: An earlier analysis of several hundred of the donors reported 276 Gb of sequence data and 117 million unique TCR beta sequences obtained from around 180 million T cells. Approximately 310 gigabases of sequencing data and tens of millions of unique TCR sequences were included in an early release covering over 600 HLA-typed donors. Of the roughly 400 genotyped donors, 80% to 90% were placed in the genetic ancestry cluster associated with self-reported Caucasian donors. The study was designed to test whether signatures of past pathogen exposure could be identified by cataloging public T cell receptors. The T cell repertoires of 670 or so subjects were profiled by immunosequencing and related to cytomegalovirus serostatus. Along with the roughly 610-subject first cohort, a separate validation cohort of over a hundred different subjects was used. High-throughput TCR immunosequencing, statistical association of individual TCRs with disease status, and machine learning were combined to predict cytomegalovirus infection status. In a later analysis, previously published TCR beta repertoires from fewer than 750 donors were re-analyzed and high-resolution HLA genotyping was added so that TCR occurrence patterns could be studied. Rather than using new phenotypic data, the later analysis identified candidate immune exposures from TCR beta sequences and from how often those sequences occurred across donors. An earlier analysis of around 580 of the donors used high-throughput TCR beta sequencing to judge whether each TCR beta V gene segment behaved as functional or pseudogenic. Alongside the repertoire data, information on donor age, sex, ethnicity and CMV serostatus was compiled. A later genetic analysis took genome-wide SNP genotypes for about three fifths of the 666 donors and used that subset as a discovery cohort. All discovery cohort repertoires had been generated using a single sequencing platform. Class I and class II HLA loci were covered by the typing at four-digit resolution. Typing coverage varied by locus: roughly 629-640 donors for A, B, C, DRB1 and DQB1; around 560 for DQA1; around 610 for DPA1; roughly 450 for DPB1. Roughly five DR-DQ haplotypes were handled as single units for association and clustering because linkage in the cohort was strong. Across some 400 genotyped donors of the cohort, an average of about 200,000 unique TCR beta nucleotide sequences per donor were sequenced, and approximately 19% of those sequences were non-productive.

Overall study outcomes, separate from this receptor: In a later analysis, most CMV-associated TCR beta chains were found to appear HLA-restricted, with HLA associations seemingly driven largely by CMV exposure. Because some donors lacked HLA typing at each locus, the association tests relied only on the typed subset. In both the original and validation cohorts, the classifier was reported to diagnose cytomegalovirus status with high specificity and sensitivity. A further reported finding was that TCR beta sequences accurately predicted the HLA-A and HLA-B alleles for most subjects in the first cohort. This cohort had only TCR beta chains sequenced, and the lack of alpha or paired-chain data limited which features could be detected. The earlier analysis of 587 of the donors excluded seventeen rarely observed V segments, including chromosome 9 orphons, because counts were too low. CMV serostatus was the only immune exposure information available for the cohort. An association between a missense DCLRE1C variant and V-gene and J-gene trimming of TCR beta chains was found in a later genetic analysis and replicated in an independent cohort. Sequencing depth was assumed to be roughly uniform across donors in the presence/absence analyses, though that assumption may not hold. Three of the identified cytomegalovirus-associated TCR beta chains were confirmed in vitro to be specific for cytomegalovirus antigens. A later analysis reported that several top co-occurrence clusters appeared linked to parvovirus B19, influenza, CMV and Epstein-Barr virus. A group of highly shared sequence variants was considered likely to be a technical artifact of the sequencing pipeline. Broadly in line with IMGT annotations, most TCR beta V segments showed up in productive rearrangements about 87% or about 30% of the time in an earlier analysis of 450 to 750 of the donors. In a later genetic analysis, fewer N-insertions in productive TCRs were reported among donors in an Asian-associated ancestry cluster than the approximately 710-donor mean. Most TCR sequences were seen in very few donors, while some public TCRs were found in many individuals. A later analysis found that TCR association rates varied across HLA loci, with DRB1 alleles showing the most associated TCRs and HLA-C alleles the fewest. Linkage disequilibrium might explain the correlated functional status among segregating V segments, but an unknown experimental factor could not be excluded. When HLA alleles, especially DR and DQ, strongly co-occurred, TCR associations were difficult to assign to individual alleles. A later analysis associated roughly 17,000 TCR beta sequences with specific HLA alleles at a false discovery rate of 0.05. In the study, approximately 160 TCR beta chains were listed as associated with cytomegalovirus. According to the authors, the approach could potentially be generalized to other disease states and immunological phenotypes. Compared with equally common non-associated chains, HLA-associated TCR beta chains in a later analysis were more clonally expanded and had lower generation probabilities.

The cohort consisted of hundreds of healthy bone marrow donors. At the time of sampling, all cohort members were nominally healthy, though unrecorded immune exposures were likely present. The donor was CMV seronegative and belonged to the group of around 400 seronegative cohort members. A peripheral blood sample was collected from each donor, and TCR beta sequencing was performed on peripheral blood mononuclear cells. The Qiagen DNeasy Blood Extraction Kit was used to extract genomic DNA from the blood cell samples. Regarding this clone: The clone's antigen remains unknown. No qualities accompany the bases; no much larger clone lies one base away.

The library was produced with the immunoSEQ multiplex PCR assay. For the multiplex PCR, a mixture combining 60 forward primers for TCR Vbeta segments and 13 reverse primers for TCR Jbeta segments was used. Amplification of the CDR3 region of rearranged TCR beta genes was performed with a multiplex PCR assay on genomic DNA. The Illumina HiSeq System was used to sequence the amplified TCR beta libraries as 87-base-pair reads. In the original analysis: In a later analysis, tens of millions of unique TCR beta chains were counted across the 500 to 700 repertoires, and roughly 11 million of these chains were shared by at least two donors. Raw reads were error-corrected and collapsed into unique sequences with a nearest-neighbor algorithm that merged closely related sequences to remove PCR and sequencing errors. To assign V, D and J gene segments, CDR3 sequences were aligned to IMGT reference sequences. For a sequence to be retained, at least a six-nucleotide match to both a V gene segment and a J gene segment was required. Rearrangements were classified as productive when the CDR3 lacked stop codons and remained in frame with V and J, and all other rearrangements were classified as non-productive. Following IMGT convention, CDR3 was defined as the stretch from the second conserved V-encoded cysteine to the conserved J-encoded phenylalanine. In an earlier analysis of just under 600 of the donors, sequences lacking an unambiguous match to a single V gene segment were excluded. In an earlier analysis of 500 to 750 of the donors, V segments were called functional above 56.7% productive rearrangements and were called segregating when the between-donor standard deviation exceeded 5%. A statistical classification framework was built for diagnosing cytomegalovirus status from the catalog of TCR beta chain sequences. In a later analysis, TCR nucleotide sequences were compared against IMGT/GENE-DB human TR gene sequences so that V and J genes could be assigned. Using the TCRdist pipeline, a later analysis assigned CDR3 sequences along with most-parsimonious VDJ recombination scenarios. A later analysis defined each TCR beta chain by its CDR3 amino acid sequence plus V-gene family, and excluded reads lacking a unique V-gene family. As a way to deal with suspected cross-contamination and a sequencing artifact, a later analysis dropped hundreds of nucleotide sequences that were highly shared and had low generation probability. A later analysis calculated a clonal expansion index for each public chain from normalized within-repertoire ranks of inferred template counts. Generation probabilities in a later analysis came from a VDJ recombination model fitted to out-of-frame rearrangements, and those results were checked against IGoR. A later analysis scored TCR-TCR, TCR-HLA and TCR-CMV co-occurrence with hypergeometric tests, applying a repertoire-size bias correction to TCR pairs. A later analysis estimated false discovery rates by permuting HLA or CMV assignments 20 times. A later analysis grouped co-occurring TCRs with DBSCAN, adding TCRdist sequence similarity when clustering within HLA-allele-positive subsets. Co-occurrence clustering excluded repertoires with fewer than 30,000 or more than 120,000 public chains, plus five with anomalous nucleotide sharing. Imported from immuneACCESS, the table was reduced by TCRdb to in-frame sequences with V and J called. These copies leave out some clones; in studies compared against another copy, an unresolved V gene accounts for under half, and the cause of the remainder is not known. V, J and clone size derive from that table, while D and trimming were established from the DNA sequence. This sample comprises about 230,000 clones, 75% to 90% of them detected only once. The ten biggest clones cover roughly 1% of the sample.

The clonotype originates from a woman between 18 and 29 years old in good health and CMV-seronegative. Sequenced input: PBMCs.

The CDR3 sequence is CASSLGTGGLNTEAFF. The DNA sequence follows: TGTGCCAGCAGCTTAGGTACAGGGGGCTTGAACACTGAAGCTTTCTTT. The sequence is built from TRBV7-9 and TRBJ1-1; 9 bases in the middle match TRBD1. Trimming leaves V shorter by 1 base and J shorter by 0 bases, with the junction holding 3 bases beyond the gene matches. The CDR3 goes from the cysteine to the phenylalanine over 16 residues. The sequence is cut down to CDR3 DNA, 48 bases in frame from base 1. The germline V gene encodes CDR1 SEHNR and CDR2 FQNEAQ (reference sequence).